The 8 T cell receptor beta chains given below trace back to one sample, sequenced in a study of CD8 T cells in ankylosing spondylitis. No cognate antigen is known for these TCRs. Study-wide results and limits: A motif in TCR beta, a set of under ten highly homologous variants, appeared characteristic of ankylosing spondylitis blood.

TCRdb itself ran the 5' RACE reads through MiXCR, one entry per CDR3 protein. The sample yields more than 250,000 distinct CDR3 sequences, around 7.6% seen once. The specimen sequenced was blood, either unsorted or a sorted T cell fraction (not recorded which). All receptors derive from a male donor with ankylosing spondylitis.

The chain joins TRBV20-1 to TRBJ2-1; D remains unclear. Trimming took 1 base from V and 3 from J, leaving 13 bases between them. Per germline, CDR1 DFQATT and CDR2 SNEGSKA (reference sequence). This CDR3 is built from 15 residues. The CDR3 region is CSARGPTLYYNEQFF. CDR3 nucleotides: TGCAGTGCTAGAGGTCCGACTCTTTACTACAATGAGCAGTTCTTC.

This clonotype was counted only a few times. The DNA of the CDR3 is TGTGCCAGTAGTAAAGCGGGAGGGACAGCCCATCAGCCCCAGCATTTT. Translating it yields CASSKAGGTAHQPQHF. V gene TRBV19 combines with J gene TRBJ1-5, with 7 bases that match TRBD1. This CDR3 is 16 amino acids long. V shed 4 bases and J 5 bases; nucleotides not matched to a gene: 11. Germline assignment: CDR1 LNHDA and CDR2 SQIVND (reference sequence).

V gene TRBV10-2 combines with J gene TRBJ2-1; TRBD2 matches at 7 bases. CDR3 length: 16 residues. CDR1 and CDR2 (germline): WSHSY, SAAADI. The V and J ends lost 1 base and 2 bases, in that order; junction bases with no gene match: 5. In nucleotides, the CDR3 is TGCGCCAGCAGTGAGTGGGCGGGAGCCACCTACAATGAGCAGTTCTTC. Amino acids: CASSEWAGATYNEQFF.

This clonotype was picked up many times. This chain uses TRBV5-1 with TRBJ2-5, with 11 positions matching TRBD2. The ends lost 0 bases at V and 3 bases at J; junction bases unmatched: 7. This CDR3 is built from 17 residues. In germline, CDR1 is SGHRS, CDR2 YFSETQ. The CDR3 nucleotides read TGCGCCAGCAGCTTGGAGTATGGGGGACTAGCGGAAGAGACCCAGTACTTC. Translating it yields CASSLEYGGLAEETQYF.

This clonotype was observed a few times. Here the CDR3 reads CASSLAGGTKGTDTQYF. The CDR3, as DNA: TGCGCCAGCAGCTTAGCGGGAGGGACGAAAGGAACAGATACGCAGTATTTT. The gene calls are TRBV5-1 and TRBJ2-3; 10 bases map to TRBD2. Unmatched junction bases numbered 9, after V lost 2 bases and J lost 3 bases. The CDR3 has 17 amino acids. Per germline, CDR1 SGHRS and CDR2 YFSETQ.

J is TRBJ2-1 and V is TRBV12-3 or TRBV12-4, with 7 bases identical to TRBD2. The V and J ends lost 3 bases and 9 bases, in that order; junction bases with no gene match: 20. This CDR3 comprises 18 residues. The CDR3 is CASSLFRDYQHPISEQFF. The CDR3 bases are TGTGCCAGCAGTTTGTTCCGGGACTACCAACACCCAATTAGTGAGCAGTTCTTC.

There are a few counts of this clonotype. The chain carries TRBV5-1 and TRBJ2-2; D uncertain. The CDR3 runs 14 residues. V was clipped by 1 base and J by 4 bases, with 8 bases between them. CDR1 and CDR2 (germline): SGHRS, YFSETQ. This CDR3 is CASSLIQGTGELFF. The CDR3 DNA is TGCGCCAGCAGCTTGATCCAAGGCACCGGGGAGCTGTTTTTT.

In the case of this clonotype: The junction departs from germline at one end; a sequencing error may be responsible. The chain links TRBV7-2 to TRBJ2-5, with 8 nucleotides matching TRBD2. This CDR3 spans 15 amino acids. In germline, CDR1 is SGHTA, CDR2 FQGNSA. DNA for the CDR3: TGTGCCAGCAGCGTAGCCGGGACTAGAGCGGAGACCCAGTACTTC. This sequence encodes CASSVAGTRAETQYF.